These T cell receptor beta chains were read from a single sample in a study of cytomegalovirus exposure and HLA in healthy donors. Clones were sequenced by immunoSEQ multiplex PCR, and TCRdb holds only the in-frame ones, with some missing. The data include around 150,000 clones; the top ten clones carry 2.1%. What was sequenced was PBMCs. These receptors all come from a young man in good health and CMV-seronegative. Both conserved end residues are part of each CDR3. D genes are given only for firm matches.

V gene: TRBV6-1
J gene: TRBJ1-4
D gene: TRBD1
CDR3 length: 16
CDR3 protein: CASSDQTGGSGEKLFF
CDR3 DNA: TGTGCCAGCAGTGATCAGACAGGGGGCTCGGGTGAAAAACTGTTTTTT

V gene: TRBV6-1
J gene: TRBJ2-7
D gene: TRBD1
CDR3 length: 14
CDR3 protein: CASSVRTGPYEQYF
CDR3 DNA: TGTGCCAGCAGTGTAAGGACAGGCCCCTACGAGCAGTACTTC

V gene: TRBV7-3
J gene: TRBJ2-2
D gene: .
CDR3 length: 13
CDR3 protein: CASSFANTGELFF
CDR3 DNA: TGTGCCAGCAGCTTCGCGAACACCGGGGAGCTGTTTTTT

V gene: TRBV15
J gene: TRBJ2-7
D gene: .
CDR3 length: 13
CDR3 protein: CATSDDRPYEQYF
CDR3 DNA: TGTGCCACCAGCGACGACAGACCCTACGAGCAGTACTTC

V gene: TRBV15
J gene: TRBJ2-7
D gene: TRBD2
CDR3 length: 18
CDR3 protein: CATSRDLTSGSPSYEQYF
CDR3 DNA: TGTGCCACCAGCAGAGATCTGACTAGCGGGAGCCCATCCTACGAGCAGTACTTC

V gene: TRBV10-1
J gene: TRBJ2-3
D gene: .
CDR3 length: 14
CDR3 protein: CASSPNVPRDTQYF
CDR3 DNA: TGCGCCAGCAGCCCAAACGTACCGAGAGATACGCAGTATTTT

V gene: TRBV29-1
J gene: TRBJ2-5
D gene: .
CDR3 length: 14
CDR3 protein: CSVKPQDNLRTQYF
CDR3 DNA: TGCAGCGTTAAACCCCAGGACAATTTGAGGACCCAGTACTTC

V gene: TRBV5-1
J gene: TRBJ2-3
D gene: TRBD2
CDR3 length: 16
CDR3 protein: CASTPKGLAERDTQYF
CDR3 DNA: TGCGCCAGCACCCCGAAGGGACTAGCGGAAAGGGATACGCAGTATTTT

V gene: TRBV2
J gene: TRBJ2-7
D gene: .
CDR3 length: 11
CDR3 protein: CASTLSYEQYF
CDR3 DNA: TGTGCCAGCACATTGAGCTACGAGCAGTACTTC

V gene: TRBV5-6
J gene: TRBJ1-2
D gene: TRBD1
CDR3 length: 13
CDR3 protein: CASKYRGLRGYTF
CDR3 DNA: TGTGCCAGCAAGTACAGGGGGTTGAGGGGCTACACCTTC

V gene: TRBV19
J gene: TRBJ1-1
D gene: TRBD1
CDR3 length: 13
CDR3 protein: CASRGQLNTEAFF
CDR3 DNA: TGTGCCAGTAGGGGACAGTTGAACACTGAAGCTTTCTTT